Shown below are 31 T cell receptor beta chains from a single sample sequenced in a study of T cell responses to AZD1222 COVID-19 vaccine. Some clones are missing from TCRdb's copy, which holds only in-frame ones; the method was immunoSEQ multiplex PCR. The data show more than 120,000 clones, about 86% seen once. Sample: peripheral blood, taken 28 days after the second AZD1222 dose. These receptors originate from an adult who received the AZD1222 COVID-19 vaccine.

This sequence joins TRBV29-1 and TRBJ1-4; 7 bases align to TRBD1. CDR1 is SQVTM, CDR2 ANQGSEA, per germline. The J segment lost 7 bases and the V segment lost 5 bases, leaving 7 bases of the junction unmatched. CDR3 length: 13 amino acids. The CDR3 region is CSVCRGQGEKLFF. CDR3 nucleotide sequence: TGCAGCGTTTGTAGGGGGCAGGGTGAAAAACTGTTTTTT.

This chain connects TRBV3-1 (or the pseudogene TRBV3-2) to TRBJ2-1; tentative D call: TRBD2 (6 bases). V dropped 5 bases and J dropped 6 bases, with 11 bases sitting between them. CDR1 LGHDT and CDR2 YNNKEL come from the germline V gene (reference sequence). There are 13 residues in the CDR3. The CDR3 loop is CASSWREGNEQFF. In DNA form, the CDR3 reads TGTGCCAGCAGCTGGCGGGAAGGCAATGAGCAGTTCTTC.

V and J are TRBV11-2 and TRBJ2-5; 11 bases are a match to TRBD1. Germline V lookup: CDR1 SGHAT, CDR2 FQNNGV. The CDR3 has 15 amino acids. The V and J ends lost 3 bases and 5 bases, in that order; junction bases with no gene match: 5. DNA of the CDR3: TGTGCCAGCAGCTTCGGACAGGGGGCGAGGGAGACCCAGTACTTC. Translating gives CASSFGQGARETQYF.

The genes are TRBV6-5 and TRBJ2-2; TRBD1 matches 8 bases. V shed 5 bases and J 1 base; nucleotides not matched to a gene: 3. Germline V gives CDR1 MNHEY, CDR2 SVGAGI. The CDR3 totals 15 residues. Written as DNA, the CDR3 is TGTGCCAGCAGTACCGGGACAGGGAACACCGGGGAGCTGTTTTTT. Translated, it gives CASSTGTGNTGELFF.

Only a few counts were recorded for this clone. The genes are TRBV5-1 and TRBJ1-6; D gene ambiguous. V lost 4 bases to trimming and J lost 7 bases, with 18 bases between them. Germline-derived CDR1 and CDR2 are SGHRS and YFSETQ. The CDR3 extends over 16 amino acids. This chain's CDR3 is CASSPMIGPGNSPLHF. In DNA form, the CDR3 reads TGCGCCAGCAGCCCAATGATTGGGCCCGGGAATTCACCCCTCCACTTT.

The chain links TRBV30 to TRBJ2-3; D may be TRBD2 (5 bases). This CDR3 comprises 15 residues. Germline V gives CDR1 GTSNPN, CDR2 SVGIG (reference sequence). Trimming shortened V by 3 bases and J by 0 bases, and 13 bases separated the two germline ends. The CDR3 sequence: CAWRGKRYSTDTQYF. The CDR3 coding sequence is TGTGCCTGGAGGGGTAAGCGGTATAGCACAGATACGCAGTATTTT.

This clone appeared a few times. V is TRBV30 and J is TRBJ2-1, with 9 nucleotides matching TRBD1. Germline loops: CDR1 GTSNPN, CDR2 SVGIG (reference sequence). The CDR3 consists of 14 residues. Germline trimming cut 4 bases from V and 4 bases from J; bases unmatched to any gene: 5. The CDR3 sequence: CAWTWDRDYNEQFF. The DNA of the CDR3 is TGTGCCTGGACCTGGGACAGGGATTACAATGAGCAGTTCTTC.

The chain carries TRBV7-7 and TRBJ2-5, with a weak D call TRBD2 (7 bases). The V and J ends lost 6 bases and 5 bases respectively, with 19 bases between them. CDR1 and CDR2 (germline): SSHAT, FNYEAQ (reference sequence). The CDR3 spans 15 residues. CDR3 coding DNA: TGTGCCAGCAGTTTTAGGGCGGGGGCCGGTGAGACCCAGTACTTC. Its protein is CASSFRAGAGETQYF.

The chain recombines TRBV27 with TRBJ1-2; D possibly corresponds to TRBD1 (5 bases). The CDR3 sequence is 13 residues long. Trimming removed 1 base at V and 8 bases at J, with 11 bases between. From germline, CDR1 is MNHEY and CDR2 SMNVEV (reference sequence). Here the CDR3 DNA reads TGTGCCAGCAGTTTATGGTCCGGGGACGGCTACACCTTC. Protein sequence: CASSLWSGDGYTF.

The V call is TRBV10-2, the J call TRBJ1-1; D is ambiguous. CDR1 is WSHSY, CDR2 SAAADI, per germline. The CDR3 covers 10 residues. V gave up 8 bases and J gave up 6 bases, with 7 bases separating them. CDR3 coding DNA: TGCGCCAGCCTTGGATCTGAAGCTTTCTTT. This gives the protein CASLGSEAFF.

The V call is TRBV7-2, the J call TRBJ1-1, with 9 positions matching TRBD1. Trimming took 6 bases from V and 0 from J; bases not matched to a gene: 5. Germline V CDR1 and CDR2: SGHTA, FQGNSA. This CDR3 is built from 15 residues. The CDR3 DNA reads as TGTGCCAGCAGTCAACAGGGGGCTCTGAACACTGAAGCTTTCTTT. It encodes CASSQQGALNTEAFF.

This clone was seen more than once but under ten times. The J gene is TRBJ1-1, the V gene TRBV27; D is unclear. V lost 6 bases, J lost 0 bases, and 20 bases lay in between. The CDR3 extends over 17 amino acids. From germline, CDR1 is MNHEY and CDR2 SMNVEV (reference sequence). As DNA, the CDR3 is TGTGCCAGCAGCACATCAAAGGGCTTATGGTTGAACACTGAAGCTTTCTTT. It translates to CASSTSKGLWLNTEAFF.

The rearrangement joins TRBV2 to TRBJ2-2, with D possibly TRBD2 on 7 matching bases. The germline CDR1 and CDR2 sequences are SNHLY and FYNNEI. CDR3 length: 16 amino acids. Trimming took off 8 bases at V and 6 bases at J, with 22 bases between the two ends. The CDR3 sequence: CASVGGGVGAAGELFF. The CDR3 bases are TGTGCCAGCGTAGGGGGGGGAGTTGGTGCAGCCGGGGAGCTGTTTTTT.

This clone came up once. The V gene is TRBV19, the J gene TRBJ2-4, with D perhaps TRBD2 (7 bases). Germline CDR1 is LNHDA and CDR2 is SQIVND (reference sequence). V lost 5 bases and J 0 bases, leaving 20 bases between the germline ends. There are 18 residues in the CDR3. CDR3 residues: CASSGDIRRGLAKNIQYF. In DNA, the CDR3 is TGTGCCAGTAGTGGGGACATACGGCGGGGGTTAGCCAAAAACATTCAGTACTTC. Looking up the rest from reference TRBV19 and TRBJ2-4 gives the full variable domain: DGGITQSPKYLFRKEGQNVTLSCEQNLNHDAMYWYRQDPGQGLRLIYYSQIVNDFQKGDIAEGYSVSREKKESFPLTVTSAQKNPTAFYLCASSGDIRRGLAKNIQYFGAGTRLSVL.

In nucleotides, the CDR3 is TGTGCCAGCAGCTTAGACGCCCGAGTCAGAGGCTACACCTTC. As protein: CASSLDARVRGYTF. The rearrangement links TRBV7-2 to TRBJ1-2, with D unclear. Germline CDR1 SGHTA, CDR2 FQGNSA. V was clipped by 1 base and J by 8 bases, with 14 bases between them. This CDR3 comprises 14 residues.

The chain links TRBV13 to TRBJ2-6, with 10 bases identical to TRBD2. With 0 bases clipped from V and 4 bases from J, the junction kept 6 bases outside the gene matches. CDR1 and CDR2 (germline): PRHDT, FYEKMQ (reference sequence). The CDR3 runs 18 residues. CDR3 in DNA: TGTGCCAGCAGCTTAGGACTAGCGGGATGGTCCGGGGCCAACGTCCTGACTTTC. Translation gives CASSLGLAGWSGANVLTF.

This clone appeared a few times. The V gene is TRBV18, the J gene TRBJ2-3, with TRBD1 identical over 8 bases. The V gene end was trimmed by 5 bases and the J gene end by 0 bases; junction bases not matched to a gene: 10. This CDR3 is built from 17 residues. Looked up from germline, CDR1 is KGHSH and CDR2 is LQKENI. The CDR3 is CASSTGTGPASTDTQYF. CDR3 DNA sequence: TGTGCCAGCTCAACGGGGACAGGACCAGCTAGCACAGATACGCAGTATTTT.

The chain is built from TRBV5-1 and TRBJ1-3; tentatively, D is TRBD1 (5 bases). CDR3 length equals 17 residues. CDR1 and CDR2 from the germline V gene are SGHRS and YFSETQ. Trimming left V 1 base short and J 3 bases short, with 17 bases between. CDR3 nucleotide sequence: TGCGCCAGCAGCTTGATGGGACTCGTCGGGAGTGGAAACACCATATATTTT. Protein sequence: CASSLMGLVGSGNTIYF.

The chain employs TRBV6-5 and TRBJ1-2; D is unresolved. This CDR3 spans 11 amino acids. Trimming removed 10 bases at V and 0 bases at J, with 6 bases between. CDR1 is MNHEY and CDR2 is SVGAGI in the germline V gene. The CDR3 spells CATEANYGYTF. CDR3 coding DNA: TGTGCCACCGAAGCTAACTATGGCTACACCTTC.

This clone appeared a single time. The chain recombines TRBV4-1 with TRBJ2-1; TRBD1 aligns across 9 bases. The CDR3 covers 15 residues. V lost 4 bases, J lost 4 bases, and 5 bases stayed unmatched. Germline V gene lookup returns CDR1 MGHRA and CDR2 YSYEKL. CDR3 nucleotides: TGCGCCAGCAGCCCAGGGGACAGGGAATACAATGAGCAGTTCTTC. It is translated as CASSPGDREYNEQFF.

This rearrangement joins TRBV6-5 to TRBJ2-7, with TRBD1 matching over 9 bases. The germline CDR1 and CDR2 sequences are MNHEY and SVGAGI. V gave up 6 bases and J gave up 6 bases; unmatched junction bases: 9. CDR3 size: 14 residues. Here the CDR3 DNA reads TGTGCCAGCAGATTGACCGGGACAGGGCGCGAGCAGTACTTC. Translated: CASRLTGTGREQYF.

This rearrangement joins TRBV30 to TRBJ1-5; D gene ambiguous. The V and J ends lost 3 bases and 0 bases respectively, with 6 bases between them. CDR1 and CDR2 (germline): GTSNPN, SVGIG (reference sequence). The CDR3 consists of 13 residues. CDR3 sequence reads: CAWSPNSNQPQHF. Here the CDR3 DNA reads TGTGCCTGGAGCCCGAATAGCAATCAGCCCCAGCATTTT.

This clone occurred a few times. The rearrangement uses TRBV5-1 and TRBJ2-7, with D tentatively TRBD2 (6 bases). V was trimmed by 2 bases and J by 2 bases, leaving 11 bases between them. The CDR3 consists of 14 residues. Germline CDR1 is SGHRS and CDR2 is YFSETQ. The CDR3 sequence is CASSFGGYTYEQYF. The CDR3 region has the DNA TGCGCCAGCAGCTTCGGGGGATATACCTACGAGCAGTACTTC.

This rearrangement joins TRBV7-2 to TRBJ1-2, with D unresolved. V lost 4 bases and J lost 5, with 17 bases in between. This CDR3 has 15 amino acids. CDR1 and CDR2 from the germline V gene are SGHTA and FQGNSA. In DNA, the CDR3 is TGTGCCAGCAGCTACCTTTCCTCGGCGGCTTATGGCTACACCTTC. Protein sequence: CASSYLSSAAYGYTF.

The chain joins TRBV12-3 or TRBV12-4 to TRBJ1-2; D not certain. Trimming cost V 7 bases and J 8 bases, with 17 bases left between them. This CDR3 has 13 amino acids. DNA for the CDR3: TGTGCCAGCACCATTAGTCACGGGGAGGGCTACACCTTC. As protein: CASTISHGEGYTF.

The chain recombines TRBV9 with TRBJ1-5, with D tentatively TRBD1 (5 bases). Germline V gives CDR1 SGDLS, CDR2 YYNGEE. This CDR3 has 15 amino acids. The V gene lost 0 bases and the J gene lost 6 bases, with 13 bases spanning the gap. CDR3 nucleotide sequence: TGTGCCAGCAGCGTAGAAGGGACCATAGGTCAGCCCCAGCATTTT. Translation: CASSVEGTIGQPQHF.

The chain employs TRBV6-6 and TRBJ1-3; D remains ambiguous. CDR3 size: 13 residues. V was clipped by 2 bases and J by 8 bases, with 10 bases between them. Germline lookup yields CDR1 MNHNY and CDR2 SVGAGI (reference sequence). The CDR3 coding sequence is TGTGCCAGCAGTTACACGGGAACGGACACCATATATTTT. It codes for CASSYTGTDTIYF.

A word on this clone: Additional DNA sequences in this sample encode the identical CDR3. The genes are TRBV5-1 and TRBJ1-2, with a tentative D call TRBD1 (5 bases). CDR1 SGHRS and CDR2 YFSETQ come from the germline V gene. The CDR3 loop spans 13 amino acids. The V gene lost 3 bases and the J gene lost 2 bases, with 8 bases spanning the gap. In nucleotides, the CDR3 is TGCGCCAGCAGCTATGGGGGGAACTATGGCTACACCTTC. Translated: CASSYGGNYGYTF.

Here the CDR3 DNA reads TGTGCCAGCAGTGACCCTGGAAACACCATATATTTT. Its protein product is CASSDPGNTIYF. This chain joins TRBV6-1 and TRBJ1-3; D is undetermined. With 3 bases removed from V and 2 bases from J, the gap between germline ends came to 2 bases. The CDR3 sequence is 12 residues long. The germline CDR1 and CDR2 sequences are MNHNS and SASEGT.

V and J are TRBV9 and TRBJ2-3; 7 bases are a match to TRBD1. The ends lost 3 bases at V and 6 bases at J; junction bases unmatched: 13. The CDR3 contains 16 residues. CDR1 SGDLS and CDR2 YYNGEE come from the germline V gene. The CDR3: CASSARGMVGMDTQYF. The CDR3, as DNA: TGTGCCAGCAGCGCCAGGGGGATGGTGGGAATGGATACGCAGTATTTT.

The chain combines TRBV18 with TRBJ2-2, with 11 bases identical to TRBD2. From germline, CDR1 is KGHSH and CDR2 LQKENI. The CDR3 loop spans 15 amino acids. With 4 bases clipped from V and 8 bases from J, the junction kept 6 bases outside the gene matches. The CDR3 reads CASSLTSGTTGELFF. CDR3 sequence (DNA): TGTGCCAGCTCACTGACTAGCGGGACAACGGGGGAGCTGTTTTTT. Looking up the rest from reference TRBV18 and TRBJ2-2 gives the full variable domain: NAGVMQNPRHLVRRRGQEARLRCSPMKGHSHVYWYRQLPEEGLKFMVYLQKENIIDESGMPKERFSAEFPKEGPSILRIQQVVRGDSAAYFCASSLTSGTTGELFFGEGSRLTVL.